This TCR beta chain was captured in a study of a mutant IDH1 vaccine in newly diagnosed glioma. Turning to the study itself: With temozolomide cycles, or 4-6 weeks after radiotherapy alone, vaccination was started.

Stated time point: week 23, last vaccination. The investigators gave 300 ug of mutant IDH1 20-mer peptide in each vaccine dose, together with topical imiquimod. Per germline, CDR1 KGHSH and CDR2 LQKENI. CDR3 length equals 16 residues. Trimming took off 1 base at V and 0 bases at J, with 10 bases between the two ends. Points on this clone: Its antigen remains unidentified.

The repertoire was sequenced with immunoSEQ multiplex PCR; TCRdb's copy has only in-frame clones and lacks some. The profile shows tens of thousands of clones, 75% to 90% of them singletons. This specimen consisted of PBMCs, obtained from a glioma patient whose treatment included an IDH1 peptide vaccine. The TCR comes from a man aged 40-49 years with glioma. This rearrangement joins TRBV18 to TRBJ2-4; D unresolved. DNA of the CDR3: TGTGCCAGCTCACCACTACACTTACTAGCCAAAAACATTCAGTACTTC. As protein: CASSPLHLLAKNIQYF.